Shown below are 27 T cell receptor beta chains from a single sample sequenced in a study of shared clonotypes between healthy human individuals. Profiled with immunoSEQ multiplex PCR; TCRdb holds only in-frame clones, not every one. The sample carries roughly 2.2 million clones, over 90% recorded once. Sequencing used naive CD4+ T cells from PBMCs. Noted subset: CD45RA+ positively selected. The receptor set was obtained from a young man in good health. Some clones in this sample may be carry-over from other donors' samples.

This clone was seen a few times. V gene TRBV20-1 combines with J gene TRBJ1-1; D is perhaps TRBD1 (5 bases). V was pared by 8 bases and J by 4 bases, with 11 bases between. From germline, CDR1 is DFQATT and CDR2 SNEGSKA (reference sequence). This CDR3 region has 11 residues. CDR3 coding DNA: TGCAGTCCCGGGGGGAGCACTGAAGCTTTCTTT. Encoded protein: CSPGGSTEAFF.

This clone was seen only once. The rearrangement links TRBV2 to TRBJ2-2, with TRBD1 as a possible D gene (5 bases). Trimming cost V 4 bases and J 5 bases, with 11 bases left between them. Germline values: CDR1 SNHLY, CDR2 FYNNEI. There are 14 residues in the CDR3. CDR3 bases: TGTGCCAGCAGTGCTATGGGGCAGACCGGGGAGCTGTTTTTT. This encodes CASSAMGQTGELFF.

The gene calls are TRBV7-2 and TRBJ2-7; possibly TRBD2 for D (6 bases). The V gene's germline CDR1 is SGHTA and CDR2 FQGNSA. This CDR3 is 15 amino acids long. V shed 2 bases and J shed 7 bases, with 18 bases lying between them. CDR3 sequence (DNA): TGTGCCAGCAGCTTAAGGGTTTTGGGCGGGGAAGAGCAGTACTTC. Amino acid sequence: CASSLRVLGGEEQYF. The full variable domain, its missing parts supplied by reference TRBV7-2 and TRBJ2-7, is GAGVSQSPSNKVTEKGKDVELRCDPISGHTALYWYRQSLGQGLEFLIYFQGNSAPDKSGLPSDRFSAERTGGSVSTLTIQRTQQEDSAVYLCASSLRVLGGEEQYFGPGTRLTVT.

With regard to this clone: The sample carries other DNA sequences with the same CDR3. The chain is built from TRBV6-5 and TRBJ1-2; 7 bases align to TRBD1. V gave up 0 bases and J gave up 0 bases; unmatched junction bases: 1. Germline CDR1 MNHEY, CDR2 SVGAGI. The CDR3 loop spans 15 amino acids. The CDR3 here is CASSYSGTANYGYTF. The CDR3 nucleotides read TGTGCCAGCAGTTACTCGGGGACAGCTAACTATGGCTACACCTTC.

The J gene is TRBJ2-7, the V gene TRBV28, with D hard to call. CDR3 size: 15 residues. Germline V gives CDR1 MDHEN, CDR2 SYDVKM. Trimming shortened V by 4 bases and J by 0 bases, and 13 bases separated the two germline ends. The CDR3 loop is CASSSVGFPSYEQYF. The DNA for the CDR3 is TGTGCCAGCAGTTCCGTCGGGTTCCCCTCCTACGAGCAGTACTTC.

This clone was found once. V and J are TRBV9 and TRBJ1-4, with TRBD1 identical over 7 bases. Germline V lookup: CDR1 SGDLS, CDR2 YYNGEE. The CDR3 consists of 14 residues. Trimming cost V 4 bases and J 5 bases; bases outside gene matches: 5. The CDR3 reads CASSRTGSNEKLFF. The CDR3, as DNA: TGTGCCAGCAGCCGGACAGGCTCCAATGAAAAACTGTTTTTT. The full variable domain, in which reference TRBV9 and TRBJ1-4 provide the parts outside the CDR3, is DSGVTQTPKHLITATGQRVTLRCSPRSGDLSVYWYQQSLDQGLQFLIQYYNGEERAKGNILERFSAQQFPDLHSELNLSSLELGDSALYFCASSRTGSNEKLFFGSGTQLSVL.

The chain is built from TRBV7-2 and TRBJ1-1; TRBD1 is a possible D gene (5 bases). The CDR3 is 14 residues long. CDR1 and CDR2 from the germline V gene are SGHTA and FQGNSA. V was cut by 5 bases and J by 4 bases, with 14 bases left in between. In DNA, the CDR3 is TGTGCCAGCAGCCGCCAGGGCCTGGGCACTGAAGCTTTCTTT. Its translation: CASSRQGLGTEAFF.

This sequence joins TRBV6-5 and TRBJ1-4; 8 positions agree with TRBD1. The germline V gene encodes CDR1 MNHEY and CDR2 SVGAGI. The CDR3 is made up of 15 amino acids. The V gene end was trimmed by 4 bases and the J gene end by 7 bases; junction bases not matched to a gene: 8. The CDR3 is CASSSPRGQGEKLFF. The CDR3 nucleotides read TGTGCCAGCAGTTCCCCCAGGGGGCAGGGTGAAAAACTGTTTTTT.

Of note for this clone: Other DNA sequences in the sample encode the same CDR3. The genes are TRBV28 and TRBJ1-1; 7 bases line up with TRBD1. This CDR3 is built from 14 residues. The germline V gene has CDR1 MDHEN and CDR2 SYDVKM. J lost 0 bases, V lost 5 bases, and 3 bases had no gene match. Here the CDR3 reads CASSLGQMNTEAFF. In DNA form, the CDR3 reads TGTGCCAGCAGTCTGGGACAGATGAACACTGAAGCTTTCTTT.

The rearrangement joins TRBV28 to TRBJ1-1; D gene unclear. The germline V gene has CDR1 MDHEN and CDR2 SYDVKM. This CDR3 comprises 13 residues. Trimming removed 5 bases at V and 1 base at J, with 8 bases between. CDR3 loop: CASSPLPNTEAFF. The CDR3 nucleotides are TGTGCCAGCAGTCCCCTTCCGAACACTGAAGCTTTCTTT.

As regards this clone: This same CDR3 is encoded by further DNA sequences in the sample. The chain uses TRBV2 and TRBJ1-1; D is unresolved. The germline CDR1 and CDR2 sequences are SNHLY and FYNNEI. The CDR3 is 12 amino acids. V was trimmed by 5 bases and J by 5 bases, leaving 9 bases between them. The CDR3 protein is CASSFSGTEAFF. CDR3 in DNA: TGTGCCAGCAGTTTTAGCGGAACTGAAGCTTTCTTT.

The V gene is TRBV7-2, the J gene TRBJ2-2; D may correspond to TRBD1 or TRBD2 (7 bases each). Germline CDR1 SGHTA, CDR2 FQGNSA. CDR3 size: 18 residues. Trimming cost V 4 bases and J 4 bases, with 22 bases left between them. The CDR3: CASSSRRGEGRGTGELFF. In DNA form, the CDR3 reads TGTGCCAGCAGCTCCCGCAGGGGGGAGGGCCGGGGCACCGGGGAGCTGTTTTTT.

The chain couples TRBV19 to TRBJ2-1; 12 bases fit TRBD2. CDR1 is LNHDA, CDR2 SQIVND, per germline (reference sequence). This CDR3 contains 15 residues. V shed 2 bases and J 9 bases; nucleotides not matched to a gene: 5. This CDR3 is CASSIRLAGAGEQFF. In nucleotides, the CDR3 is TGTGCCAGTAGTATAAGACTAGCGGGAGCGGGTGAGCAGTTCTTC.

This sequence joins TRBV11-2 and TRBJ1-1, with 8 bases identical to TRBD1. J lost 10 bases, V lost 0 bases, and 4 bases had no gene match. Germline loops: CDR1 SGHAT, CDR2 FQNNGV. This CDR3 spans 13 amino acids. CDR3 bases: TGTGCCAGCAGCTTAGAGCAGGGGGCGTCAGCTTTCTTT. Protein product: CASSLEQGASAFF.

The chain is built from TRBV18 and TRBJ1-2, with D possibly being TRBD1 (5 bases). Germline V gene sequence: CDR1 KGHSH, CDR2 LQKENI. The CDR3 has 14 amino acids. V dropped 4 bases and J dropped 4 bases, with 13 bases sitting between them. The CDR3 coding sequence is TGTGCCAGCTCACAAATCGACAGTCCCTATGGCTACACCTTC. Amino acid sequence: CASSQIDSPYGYTF.

The J gene is TRBJ2-7, the V gene TRBV10-3; unclear D gene. This CDR3 has 13 residues. With 2 bases removed from V and 3 bases from J, the gap between germline ends came to 8 bases. Germline V gene data show CDR1 as ENHRY and CDR2 as SYGVKD. The CDR3 spells CAISERVGYEQYF. The DNA for the CDR3 is TGTGCCATCAGTGAGAGGGTAGGCTACGAGCAGTACTTC.

The rearrangement uses TRBV7-9 and TRBJ2-2, with D unclear. The V end lost 4 bases, the J end lost 4 bases, and 16 bases lay between the germline ends. There are 16 residues in the CDR3. Germline CDR1 reads SEHNR; CDR2 reads FQNEAQ (reference sequence). The CDR3 loop is CASSWVWSEGTGELFF. The CDR3 DNA is TGTGCCAGCAGCTGGGTATGGTCAGAAGGCACCGGGGAGCTGTTTTTT.

The chain couples TRBV28 to TRBJ2-7; D possibly corresponds to TRBD2 (6 bases). The CDR3 length is 18 residues. Trimming took 1 base from V and 6 from J, leaving 25 bases between them. Germline assignment: CDR1 MDHEN and CDR2 SYDVKM. This CDR3 reads CASSLSFGGIGGTGEQYF. The CDR3 nucleotides read TGTGCCAGCAGTTTATCATTCGGGGGTATTGGGGGTACGGGCGAGCAGTACTTC.

The chain carries TRBV5-1 and TRBJ2-7, with TRBD2 matching over 12 bases. J was trimmed by 8 bases and V by 4 bases; bases with no gene match: 10. Germline CDR1 and CDR2: SGHRS and YFSETQ. The CDR3 is 15 amino acids. CDR3 amino acids: CASSPGLAGPGQQYF. The CDR3 coding sequence is TGCGCCAGCAGCCCGGGACTAGCGGGCCCGGGCCAGCAGTACTTC. The full variable domain, in which reference TRBV5-1 and TRBJ2-7 provide the parts outside the CDR3, is KAGVTQTPRYLIKTRGQQVTLSCSPISGHRSVSWYQQTPGQGLQFLFEYFSETQRNKGNFPGRFSGRQFSNSRSEMNVSTLELGDSALYLCASSPGLAGPGQQYFGPGTRLTVT.

V is TRBV28 and J is TRBJ2-3, with D tentatively TRBD1 (6 bases). V was shortened by 5 bases and J by 6 bases, with 15 bases between the two germline ends. The V gene's germline CDR1 is MDHEN and CDR2 SYDVKM. The CDR3 covers 14 residues. Here the CDR3 reads CASSPLGALDTQYF. The CDR3 DNA is TGTGCCAGCAGTCCCCTGGGGGCCCTCGATACGCAGTATTTT. The whole variable domain, filled in from reference TRBV28 and TRBJ2-3, reads DVKVTQSSRYLVKRTGEKVFLECVQDMDHENMFWYRQDPGLGLRLIYFSYDVKMKEKGDIPEGYSVSREKKERFSLILESASTNQTSMYLCASSPLGALDTQYFGPGTRLTVL.

This chain links TRBV2 with TRBJ2-7, with TRBD2 identical over 7 bases. Germline trimming cut 6 bases from V and 2 bases from J; bases unmatched to any gene: 10. Germline CDR1 is SNHLY and CDR2 is FYNNEI. The CDR3 is 15 amino acids. The DNA for the CDR3 is TGTGCCAGCAGCCTATCCGGACTAGATCCCTACGAGCAGTACTTC. Amino acids: CASSLSGLDPYEQYF.

This rearrangement joins TRBV5-1 to TRBJ2-3; D is undetermined. The CDR3 totals 16 residues. Germline V gives CDR1 SGHRS, CDR2 YFSETQ. The V end was cut by 4 bases, the J end by 0 bases, with 15 bases between. This chain's CDR3 is CASSPPGFPSTDTQYF. The CDR3 coding sequence is TGCGCCAGCAGCCCCCCAGGCTTCCCTAGCACAGATACGCAGTATTTT.

Notes on this clone: The same CDR3 can be traced to other DNA sequences in this sample. This rearrangement joins TRBV18 to TRBJ1-2; D is unclear. CDR1 KGHSH and CDR2 LQKENI come from the germline V gene. CDR3 length equals 13 residues. With 1 base removed from V and 1 base from J, the gap between germline ends came to 4 bases. The CDR3 DNA reads TGTGCCAGCTCACCACGGGGTAACTATGGCTACACCTTC. Protein sequence: CASSPRGNYGYTF. Combining the CDR3 with reference TRBV18 and TRBJ1-2 gives the whole variable domain NAGVMQNPRHLVRRRGQEARLRCSPMKGHSHVYWYRQLPEEGLKFMVYLQKENIIDESGMPKERFSAEFPKEGPSILRIQQVVRGDSAAYFCASSPRGNYGYTFGSGTRLTVV.

The chain carries TRBV11-1 and TRBJ1-3; D might be TRBD1 (5 bases). CDR1 and CDR2 (germline): SGHAT, FQDESV (reference sequence). The V and J ends lost 5 bases and 0 bases respectively, with 14 bases between them. CDR3 size: 16 residues. The CDR3 region is CASSAGTYGSGNTIYF. The CDR3, as DNA: TGTGCCAGCAGCGCCGGGACGTACGGCTCTGGAAACACCATATATTTT.

The chain joins TRBV27 to TRBJ2-7, with D possibly called TRBD1 or TRBD2 (5 bases each). The V and J ends lost 3 bases and 2 bases respectively, with 20 bases between them. Germline CDR1 and CDR2: MNHEY and SMNVEV (reference sequence). The CDR3 has 17 amino acids. CDR3 protein: CASSFMVGRVGAYEQYF. The CDR3 nucleotides are TGTGCCAGCAGTTTTATGGTAGGCAGGGTCGGGGCCTACGAGCAGTACTTC.

The V and J genes are TRBV28 and TRBJ2-3, with D possibly being TRBD1 (6 bases). The CDR3 totals 15 residues. The V gene's germline CDR1 is MDHEN and CDR2 SYDVKM. Trimming cost V 2 bases and J 6 bases, with 15 bases left between them. In DNA, the CDR3 is TGTGCCAGCAGTTTAAAGGGACACCCCGGGGATACGCAGTATTTT. Protein product: CASSLKGHPGDTQYF. Filled out from reference TRBV28 and TRBJ2-3, the complete variable domain reads DVKVTQSSRYLVKRTGEKVFLECVQDMDHENMFWYRQDPGLGLRLIYFSYDVKMKEKGDIPEGYSVSREKKERFSLILESASTNQTSMYLCASSLKGHPGDTQYFGPGTRLTVL.

The rearrangement joins TRBV19 to TRBJ1-5; D is possibly TRBD1 (6 bases). Germline V gene data show CDR1 as LNHDA and CDR2 as SQIVND (reference sequence). Trimming removed 5 bases from V and 3 bases from J, with 17 bases in between. This CDR3 comprises 16 residues. The CDR3 DNA follows: TGTGCCAGTAGTGTCGGGGGCCTCCCCTCCAATCAGCCCCAGCATTTT. Translated, it gives CASSVGGLPSNQPQHF.